These 30 T cell receptor beta chains originate from one sample sequenced in a study of CD8+CD57+ T cells in acquired aplastic anemia. Genomic DNA, the template, was used for profiling of the TCR beta VDJ and CDR3. TCRdb re-called the reads with MiXCR, one entry per CDR3 protein. Found here are 150,000 to 200,000 distinct CDR3 sequences, 55% to 70% of them singletons; the top ten hold roughly 46%. Sequenced input: sorted CD4+, CD8+, or CD8+CD57+ T cells (not recorded which) from PBMCs. Every receptor here comes from a human donor with severe aplastic anemia or a healthy control (not recorded which).

The chain carries TRBV20-1 and TRBJ2-3; 13 positions match TRBD2. This CDR3 is built from 14 residues. Germline CDR1 DFQATT, CDR2 SNEGSKA (reference sequence). Trimming at V came to 5 bases and at J to 5 bases, leaving 4 bases not matched to a gene. CDR3 sequence: CSASGTSGEDTQYF. The CDR3 DNA reads TGCAGTGCTTCCGGGACTAGCGGGGAAGATACGCAGTATTTT.

V is TRBV5-5 and J is TRBJ2-5; 7 positions match TRBD1. Looked up from germline, CDR1 is SGHKS and CDR2 is YYEKEE (reference sequence). With 4 bases clipped from V and 7 bases from J, the junction kept 22 bases outside the gene matches. This CDR3 is 18 amino acids long. CDR3: CASSQDRKSAGGPATQYF. As DNA, the CDR3 is TGTGCCAGCAGCCAAGATCGGAAGTCGGCAGGGGGTCCTGCGACCCAGTACTTC.

This clonotype was observed a few times. The V and J genes are TRBV19 and TRBJ2-1; 8 bases fit TRBD2. The ends lost 6 bases at V and 8 bases at J; junction bases unmatched: 9. CDR3 length: 14 amino acids. The germline gives CDR1 LNHDA, CDR2 SQIVND (reference sequence). In nucleotides, the CDR3 is TGTGCCAGTAGCGGGGGGGGGGCAGGTGATGAGCAGTTCTTC. Translation gives CASSGGGAGDEQFF.

The gene calls are TRBV19 and TRBJ1-1; no reliable D call. This CDR3 is 14 amino acids long. With 3 bases removed from V and 3 bases from J, the gap between germline ends came to 11 bases. Germline V lookup: CDR1 LNHDA, CDR2 SQIVND (reference sequence). In DNA, the CDR3 is TGTGCCAGTAGTATTGAAGGAGTCGACACTGAAGCTTTCTTT. Translation: CASSIEGVDTEAFF. The full variable domain, rest sourced from reference TRBV19 and TRBJ1-1, is DGGITQSPKYLFRKEGQNVTLSCEQNLNHDAMYWYRQDPGQGLRLIYYSQIVNDFQKGDIAEGYSVSREKKESFPLTVTSAQKNPTAFYLCASSIEGVDTEAFFGQGTRLTVV.

The genes are TRBV6-6 and TRBJ2-7, with 9 bases matching TRBD2. CDR1 and CDR2 from the germline V gene are MNHNY and SVGAGI (reference sequence). The CDR3 runs 16 residues. V shed 0 bases, J shed 2 bases, and the junction held 5 bases outside the gene matches. In DNA form, the CDR3 reads TGTGCCAGCAGTTACTCGCCTAGCGGGGATGCCTACGAGCAGTACTTC. It yields the protein CASSYSPSGDAYEQYF.

A remark on this clonotype: One end of the junction varies from germline; a read error may be responsible. The CDR3 sequence: CASSLLTGEGNSEAFF. The CDR3 DNA reads TGTGCCAGCAGCCTACTGACAGGGGAAGGGAACTCTGAAGCTTTCTTT. This sequence joins TRBV7-9 and TRBJ1-1, with 8 bases that match TRBD1. Germline assignment: CDR1 SEHNR and CDR2 FQNEAQ (reference sequence). The CDR3 is 16 residues long.

This rearrangement joins TRBV20-1 to TRBJ2-5, with D tentatively TRBD1 (7 bases). Germline CDR1 is DFQATT and CDR2 is SNEGSKA (reference sequence). This CDR3 region has 16 residues. The V and J ends lost 0 bases and 5 bases respectively, with 19 bases between them. In DNA form, the CDR3 reads TGCAGTGCTAGAGATCAGGGGGGAAATACCTACGAGACCCAGTACTTC. This sequence encodes CSARDQGGNTYETQYF.

This chain links TRBV24-1 with TRBJ2-1; the D gene is possibly TRBD2 (6 bases). V lost 3 bases to trimming and J lost 9 bases, with 8 bases between them. CDR1 is KGHDR, CDR2 SFDVKD, per germline. CDR3 length: 12 residues. CDR3 nucleotide sequence: TGTGCCACCAGTGATCTCGGGAGTGAGCAGTTCTTC. Its protein is CATSDLGSEQFF.

The chain is built from TRBV7-6 and TRBJ1-2, with D hard to call. Germline lookup yields CDR1 SGHVS and CDR2 FNYEAQ. This CDR3 has 14 amino acids. Trimming shortened V by 1 base and J by 4 bases, and 10 bases separated the two germline ends. The CDR3 here is CASSLDPGGYGYTF. The CDR3 coding sequence is TGTGCCAGCAGCTTAGATCCAGGCGGCTATGGCTACACCTTC.

The chain recombines TRBV2 with TRBJ1-2, with TRBD1 matching 7 bases. This CDR3 spans 13 amino acids. Trimming took 4 bases from V and 7 from J; bases not matched to a gene: 6. Per the germline V gene, CDR1 is SNHLY and CDR2 is FYNNEI. CDR3 DNA: TGTGCCAGCAGTGGGACAGGTCCCGGTGGCTACACCTTC. Its translation is CASSGTGPGGYTF.

The CDR3 spells CASSEARQGYNSPLHF. The CDR3, as DNA: TGTGCCAGCAGTGAAGCGAGACAGGGCTATAATTCACCCCTCCACTTT. V and J are TRBV2 and TRBJ1-6, with 7 bases fitting TRBD1. This CDR3 region has 16 residues. The V gene's germline CDR1 is SNHLY and CDR2 FYNNEI. V shed 0 bases and J 3 bases; nucleotides not matched to a gene: 2.

This clonotype was observed a few times. This chain connects TRBV4-1 to TRBJ2-5, with a possible D match to TRBD1 (6 bases). The germline gives CDR1 MGHRA, CDR2 YSYEKL. V was cut by 4 bases and J by 4 bases, with 10 bases left in between. The CDR3 is 13 residues long. DNA of the CDR3: TGCGCCAGCAGCCTACAGGGCCCAGAGACCCAGTACTTC. This sequence encodes CASSLQGPETQYF.

The V and J genes are TRBV9 and TRBJ2-7; D remains unclear. The germline V and J ends were trimmed by 3 bases and 3 bases, with 13 bases remaining between them. This CDR3 spans 14 amino acids. Looked up from germline, CDR1 is SGDLS and CDR2 is YYNGEE. In nucleotides, the CDR3 is TGTGCCAGCAGCGGAAGATCAGAGGACTACGAGCAGTACTTC. It translates to CASSGRSEDYEQYF.

This clonotype has a count of ten or more. J is TRBJ2-7 and V is TRBV27, with 11 bases matching TRBD2. Germline V CDR1 and CDR2: MNHEY, SMNVEV (reference sequence). V shed 6 bases, J shed 3 bases, and the junction held 4 bases outside the gene matches. The CDR3 has 14 amino acids. CDR3 coding DNA: TGTGCCAGCAGCGCAGGGACTAGCGGCTACGAGCAGTACTTC. Its translation is CASSAGTSGYEQYF.

The V gene is TRBV15, the J gene TRBJ2-3; D unresolved. The CDR3 consists of 13 residues. The V gene's germline CDR1 is LNHNV and CDR2 YYDKDF (reference sequence). V was pared by 2 bases and J by 9 bases, with 12 bases between. CDR3 nucleotides: TGTGCCACCAGCAGACAGGTGATGGACACGCAGTATTTT. Translation gives CATSRQVMDTQYF.

Remarks on this clonotype: One end of the junction is discordant with germline, which a read error may explain. The chain has TRBV27 and TRBJ2-7; D might be TRBD1 or TRBD2, each matching 5 bases. The length of the CDR3 is 14 residues. The germline CDR1 and CDR2 sequences are MNHEY and SMNVEV (reference sequence). The CDR3 nucleotides are TGTGCCACCAGTGATACGGGGCCTACCTACGAGCAGTACTTC. Its protein product is CATSDTGPTYEQYF.

Only a few counts were recorded for this clonotype. This chain links TRBV7-9 with TRBJ2-5; the D is unclear. Trimming pared 4 bases from V and 2 bases from J, leaving 11 bases between. CDR3 size: 14 residues. Germline V lookup: CDR1 SEHNR, CDR2 FQNEAQ (reference sequence). For the CDR3, the DNA is TGTGCCAGCAGCTCCGGTCTGGAGCAAGAGACCCAGTACTTC. Residues: CASSSGLEQETQYF.

The V call is TRBV7-2, the J call TRBJ2-7; weak D call: TRBD2 (6 bases). Per germline, CDR1 SGHTA and CDR2 FQGNSA. Trimming removed 1 base at V and 0 bases at J, with 10 bases between. CDR3 length: 15 residues. The CDR3 here is CASSLGLAISYEQYF. The CDR3 DNA reads as TGTGCCAGCAGCTTAGGGCTAGCGATCTCCTACGAGCAGTACTTC.

This clonotype came up once. The chain has TRBV7-9 and TRBJ1-2; D remains unclear. The germline V gene has CDR1 SEHNR and CDR2 FQNEAQ (reference sequence). The CDR3 contains 13 residues. The V end lost 1 base, the J end lost 2 bases, and 5 bases lay between the germline ends. The CDR3 reads CASSLESNYGYTF. CDR3 nucleotides: TGTGCCAGCAGCTTAGAGAGCAACTATGGCTACACCTTC.

The rearrangement uses TRBV7-8 and TRBJ1-1, with a possible D match to TRBD1 (5 bases). Trimming left V 4 bases short and J 0 bases short, with 18 bases between. CDR1 is SGHVS, CDR2 FQNEAQ, per germline. This CDR3 has 17 amino acids. In DNA, the CDR3 is TGTGCCAGCAGCTCCCCAGGGCTGAGGGCATTGAACACTGAAGCTTTCTTT. As protein: CASSSPGLRALNTEAFF.

The V call is TRBV10-2, the J call TRBJ2-5, with D perhaps being TRBD1 or TRBD2 (5 bases each). V was clipped by 10 bases and J by 5 bases, with 11 bases between them. The CDR3 extends over 11 amino acids. The germline gives CDR1 WSHSY, CDR2 SAAADI. The CDR3 spells CATTRDETQYF. For the CDR3, the DNA is TGCGCCACAACTAGGGACGAGACCCAGTACTTC.

This chain joins TRBV7-9 and TRBJ2-7; D possibly corresponds to TRBD2 (5 bases). The CDR3 sequence is 12 residues long. Germline V gene lookup returns CDR1 SEHNR and CDR2 FQNEAQ (reference sequence). V was pared by 1 base and J by 11 bases, with 12 bases between. The CDR3 sequence: CASSLVRGAEYF. In nucleotides, the CDR3 is TGTGCCAGCAGCTTAGTTCGGGGAGCCGAGTACTTC.

V gene TRBV30 combines with J gene TRBJ1-6, with a weak D call TRBD1 (6 bases). Trimming pared 3 bases from V and 5 bases from J, leaving 14 bases between. Germline loops: CDR1 GTSNPN, CDR2 SVGIG (reference sequence). This CDR3 region has 15 residues. CDR3 sequence: CAWRIAGQNNSPLHF. The CDR3, as DNA: TGTGCCTGGAGGATAGCGGGACAAAATAATTCACCCCTCCACTTT.

V and J are TRBV15 and TRBJ2-5, with TRBD2 identical over 12 bases. CDR1 and CDR2 (germline): LNHNV, YYDKDF (reference sequence). J gave up 4 bases and V 4 bases, and 4 bases lay outside the gene matches. The CDR3 has 15 residues. The CDR3 spells CATSKTSGSSETQYF. For the CDR3, the DNA is TGTGCCACCAGCAAGACTAGCGGGAGTTCAGAGACCCAGTACTTC.

The rearrangement links TRBV29-1 to TRBJ2-2, with TRBD1 identical over 8 bases. Germline loops: CDR1 SQVTM, CDR2 ANQGSEA. The J segment lost 6 bases and the V segment lost 7 bases, leaving 7 bases of the junction unmatched. The CDR3 consists of 13 residues. CDR3 nucleotides: TGCAGCGCAGGACAGGGCGTTGCCGGGGAGCTGTTTTTT. This encodes CSAGQGVAGELFF.

The chain employs TRBV29-1 and TRBJ2-5, with D perhaps being TRBD1 or TRBD2 (5 bases each). In germline, CDR1 is SQVTM, CDR2 ANQGSEA. This CDR3 comprises 12 residues. Trimming removed 1 base from V and 4 bases from J, with 7 bases in between. CDR3 residues: CSVEGGLETQYF. DNA of the CDR3: TGCAGCGTTGAAGGGGGGTTAGAGACCCAGTACTTC.

This chain connects TRBV2 to TRBJ2-7; 12 nucleotides line up with TRBD2. Trimming cost V 3 bases and J 6 bases; bases outside gene matches: 6. Germline V gene lookup returns CDR1 SNHLY and CDR2 FYNNEI. The CDR3 extends over 15 amino acids. Written as DNA, the CDR3 is TGTGCCAGCAGTGACGGACTAGCGGGGCGCAGCGAGCAGTACTTC. Its protein is CASSDGLAGRSEQYF.

The chain couples TRBV11-2 to TRBJ1-1; tentative D call: TRBD1 (6 bases). CDR1 and CDR2 (germline): SGHAT, FQNNGV. The CDR3 extends over 16 amino acids. Trimming removed 5 bases from V and 3 bases from J, with 19 bases in between. CDR3 sequence: CASSPLTGGADTEAFF. For the CDR3, the DNA is TGTGCCAGCAGCCCCTTGACAGGTGGAGCGGACACTGAAGCTTTCTTT.

There are many counts of this clonotype. The rearrangement uses TRBV9 and TRBJ2-5, with 8 nucleotides matching TRBD2. Germline trimming cut 4 bases from V and 5 bases from J; bases unmatched to any gene: 13. The CDR3 runs to 16 residues. Per the germline V gene, CDR1 is SGDLS and CDR2 is YYNGEE. The CDR3 DNA is TGTGCCAGCAGCAGACCCGGGACTAGTGCCGATGAGACCCAGTACTTC. It codes for CASSRPGTSADETQYF. The full variable domain, in which reference TRBV9 and TRBJ2-5 provide the parts outside the CDR3, is DSGVTQTPKHLITATGQRVTLRCSPRSGDLSVYWYQQSLDQGLQFLIQYYNGEERAKGNILERFSAQQFPDLHSELNLSSLELGDSALYFCASSRPGTSADETQYFGPGTRLLVL.

V and J are TRBV29-1 and TRBJ2-6; 11 bases agree with TRBD1. The CDR3 contains 19 residues. CDR1 SQVTM and CDR2 ANQGSEA come from the germline V gene. With 5 bases clipped from V and 0 bases from J, the junction kept 12 bases outside the gene matches. The CDR3, as DNA: TGCAGCGTTATCCTCCGGGACAGGGGGACCGCCTCTGGGGCCAACGTCCTGACTTTC. Its translation: CSVILRDRGTASGANVLTF.